Below are 28 T cell receptor beta chains sequenced from a single sample in a study of T cell responses to AZD1222 COVID-19 vaccine. The assay was immunoSEQ multiplex PCR, and TCRdb's table has in-frame clones only and misses some. Of some 150,000 clones listed, approximately 93% are singletons. Source: peripheral blood, taken on day 0 of MenACWY control vaccination. The origin of the receptors is an adult in good health.

This sequence joins TRBV6-2 or TRBV6-3 and TRBJ2-3, with D perhaps matching TRBD2 (5 bases). V lost 6 bases and J lost 5, with 12 bases in between. The germline V gene has CDR1 MNHEY and CDR2 SVGEGT. The length of the CDR3 is 13 residues. In DNA form, the CDR3 reads TGTGCCAGCAGCAGGACTTCAAGAGATACGCAGTATTTT. Translated: CASSRTSRDTQYF.

The chain links TRBV7-2 to TRBJ1-2, with 10 nucleotides matching TRBD1. The ends lost 3 bases at V and 6 bases at J; junction bases unmatched: 4. The CDR3 has 14 amino acids. Germline loops: CDR1 SGHTA, CDR2 FQGNSA. The chain's CDR3 is CASSFGDRGHGYTF. CDR3 sequence (DNA): TGTGCCAGCAGCTTTGGGGACAGGGGTCATGGCTACACCTTC.

This chain connects TRBV5-4 to TRBJ1-1; no firm D call. This CDR3 has 14 amino acids. Germline-derived CDR1 and CDR2 are SGHNT and YYREEE (reference sequence). The germline V and J ends were trimmed by 1 base and 0 bases, with 7 bases remaining between them. CDR3 DNA: TGTGCCAGCAGCTTGCGTGCCCTGAACACTGAAGCTTTCTTT. This sequence encodes CASSLRALNTEAFF.

The genes are TRBV9 and TRBJ1-3; maybe TRBD1 (6 bases). The germline CDR1 and CDR2 sequences are SGDLS and YYNGEE. V gave up 4 bases and J gave up 0 bases, with 14 bases separating them. The CDR3 loop spans 16 amino acids. As DNA, the CDR3 is TGTGCCAGCAGCTTACTGGGGGCGGACTCTGGAAACACCATATATTTT. Its translation is CASSLLGADSGNTIYF.

The chain recombines TRBV7-2 with TRBJ1-2; tentatively, D is TRBD1 (6 bases). CDR1 is SGHTA, CDR2 FQGNSA, per germline. The ends were cut back, 5 bases at V and 7 bases at J, with 14 bases in the middle. This CDR3 region has 13 residues. The CDR3 reads CASSRAAGVGYTF. CDR3 DNA sequence: TGTGCCAGCAGCCGCGCGGCAGGGGTTGGCTACACCTTC.

A word on this clone: The DNA is left out, because the CDR3 cannot be placed on it with certainty; the CDR3 is given as TCRdb lists it. The rearrangement joins TRBV5-1 to TRBJ1-1; the table assigns TRBD1, which was not confirmed against the DNA. The germline V gene has CDR1 SGHRS and CDR2 YFSETQ. The CDR3 is 12 amino acids long, termini counted. The CDR3 loop reads CASSWGQGSTFF.

This clone has just one count. The chain is built from TRBV11-2 and TRBJ1-2; possibly TRBD1 for D (6 bases). The V gene lost 5 bases and the J gene lost 4 bases, with 14 bases spanning the gap. Germline V gives CDR1 SGHAT, CDR2 FQNNGV. The CDR3 is 14 residues long. The CDR3 DNA is TGTGCCAGCAGCCTCGTACAGGGTGGCTATGGCTACACCTTC. Translating it yields CASSLVQGGYGYTF.

This chain connects TRBV11-2 to TRBJ1-2, with D tentatively TRBD1 (6 bases). Germline-derived CDR1 and CDR2 are SGHAT and FQNNGV. The CDR3 runs 15 residues. The V end was cut by 2 bases, the J end by 2 bases, with 12 bases between. The CDR3 sequence: CASSLMGTKNYGYTF. The CDR3 DNA follows: TGTGCCAGCAGCTTAATGGGGACAAAAAACTATGGCTACACCTTC. The variable domain in full, with the rest retrieved from reference TRBV11-2 and TRBJ1-2, is EAGVAQSPRYKIIEKRQSVAFWCNPISGHATLYWYQQILGQGPKLLIQFQNNGVVDDSQLPKDRFSAERLKGVDSTLKIQPAKLEDSAVYLCASSLMGTKNYGYTFGSGTRLTVV.

This chain uses TRBV5-1 with TRBJ1-1; D is unclear. The CDR3 consists of 15 residues. V dropped 0 bases and J dropped 1 base, with 10 bases sitting between them. Germline V gene data show CDR1 as SGHRS and CDR2 as YFSETQ. CDR3 DNA: TGCGCCAGCAGCTTGGACGGAATAAGGAACACTGAAGCTTTCTTT. It translates to CASSLDGIRNTEAFF.

The genes are TRBV15 and TRBJ1-1; D perhaps matches TRBD1 (5 bases). Trimming took 0 bases from V and 0 from J, leaving 5 bases between them. Looked up from germline, CDR1 is LNHNV and CDR2 is YYDKDF (reference sequence). There are 14 residues in the CDR3. The CDR3 loop is CATSRDRVNTEAFF. The CDR3, as DNA: TGTGCCACCAGCAGAGACAGGGTGAACACTGAAGCTTTCTTT. The full variable domain, with the rest looked up from reference TRBV15 and TRBJ1-1, is DAMVIQNPRYQVTQFGKPVTLSCSQTLNHNVMYWYQQKSSQAPKLLFHYYDKDFNNEADTPDNFQSRRPNTSFCFLDIRSPGLGDTAMYLCATSRDRVNTEAFFGQGTRLTVV.

The chain has TRBV15 and TRBJ1-2; tentative D call: TRBD1 (5 bases). V dropped 3 bases and J dropped 4 bases, with 12 bases sitting between them. Germline assignment: CDR1 LNHNV and CDR2 YYDKDF (reference sequence). The CDR3 spans 14 residues. Here the CDR3 DNA reads TGTGCCACCAGCAGGTTAGACAGAGTCTATGGCTACACCTTC. The encoded protein is CATSRLDRVYGYTF.

The V gene is TRBV21-1, the J gene TRBJ1-5. TRBV21-1 is a listed pseudogene. This CDR3 is 15 amino acids long. The CDR3 sequence: CASSKGADSNQPQHF. Written as DNA, the CDR3 is TGTGCCAGCAGCAAAGGGGCGGATAGCAATCAGCCCCAGCATTTT.

The chain employs TRBV6-1 and TRBJ2-7; 10 nucleotides align to TRBD2. This CDR3 is 18 amino acids long. Germline-derived CDR1 and CDR2 are MNHNS and SASEGT. V lost 4 bases and J lost 0; bases outside the gene matches: 12. CDR3 in DNA: TGTGCCAGCAGTGGAGGTGGGCTAGCGGGAGATCCCTCCTACGAGCAGTACTTC. Its translation: CASSGGGLAGDPSYEQYF.

The chain links TRBV3-1 (or the pseudogene TRBV3-2) to TRBJ1-5; D gene unclear. With 2 bases removed from V and 5 bases from J, the gap between germline ends came to 7 bases. The CDR3 is 13 amino acids. Germline values: CDR1 LGHDT, CDR2 YNNKEL (reference sequence). CDR3 region: CASSQRGDQPQHF. The CDR3 DNA follows: TGTGCCAGCAGCCAACGGGGTGATCAGCCCCAGCATTTT.

This sequence joins TRBV7-9 and TRBJ1-2; TRBD1 aligns across 7 bases. The CDR3 covers 14 residues. V gave up 2 bases and J gave up 8 bases; unmatched junction bases: 8. The germline V gene has CDR1 SEHNR and CDR2 FQNEAQ (reference sequence). CDR3 protein: CASSLTTGALGYTF. In nucleotides, the CDR3 is TGTGCCAGCAGCTTAACTACAGGGGCCTTGGGCTACACCTTC.

The V call is TRBV13, the J call TRBJ1-1, with 10 bases identical to TRBD1. The CDR3 consists of 14 residues. Germline V gene sequence: CDR1 PRHDT, CDR2 FYEKMQ (reference sequence). The V segment lost 3 bases and the J segment 11 bases; nucleotides outside the gene matches: 9. This chain's CDR3 is CASSFAGTGDGAFF. The CDR3 DNA follows: TGTGCCAGCAGCTTTGCCGGGACAGGGGATGGGGCTTTCTTT. The variable domain in full, completed from reference TRBV13 and TRBJ1-1, reads AAGVIQSPRHLIKEKRETATLKCYPIPRHDTVYWYQQGPGQDPQFLISFYEKMQSDKGSIPDRFSAQQFSDYHSELNMSSLELGDSALYFCASSFAGTGDGAFFGQGTRLTVV.

The chain combines TRBV3-1 (or the pseudogene TRBV3-2) with TRBJ1-3, with TRBD1 as a possible D gene (6 bases). Trimming removed 1 base from V and 5 bases from J, with 9 bases in between. This CDR3 contains 14 residues. Germline CDR1 and CDR2: LGHDT and YNNKEL (reference sequence). CDR3 region: CASSQGQGRNTIYF. As DNA, the CDR3 is TGTGCCAGCAGCCAAGGGCAGGGGCGAAACACCATATATTTT.

The chain recombines TRBV18 with TRBJ1-2, with D tentatively TRBD1 (6 bases). V lost 3 bases and J 4 bases, leaving 21 bases between the germline ends. Per germline, CDR1 KGHSH and CDR2 LQKENI. This CDR3 is 17 amino acids long. CDR3 sequence (DNA): TGTGCCAGCTCACCCACCCCACAGGGCAAGTCACTCTATGGCTACACCTTC. This gives the protein CASSPTPQGKSLYGYTF.

The V call is TRBV19, the J call TRBJ2-5, with TRBD1 matching 7 bases. There are 14 residues in the CDR3. V was clipped by 3 bases and J by 4 bases; unmatched bases: 5. Germline loops: CDR1 LNHDA, CDR2 SQIVND (reference sequence). Here the CDR3 DNA reads TGTGCCAGTAGTATCGGACAGGCCCGAGAGACCCAGTACTTC. It encodes CASSIGQARETQYF. Using reference TRBV19 and TRBJ2-5 for the parts outside the CDR3, the full variable domain is DGGITQSPKYLFRKEGQNVTLSCEQNLNHDAMYWYRQDPGQGLRLIYYSQIVNDFQKGDIAEGYSVSREKKESFPLTVTSAQKNPTAFYLCASSIGQARETQYFGPGTRLLVL.

The gene calls are TRBV10-3 and TRBJ1-5; no firm D call. Germline V gene lookup returns CDR1 ENHRY and CDR2 SYGVKD. With 3 bases removed from V and 0 bases from J, the gap between germline ends came to 6 bases. This CDR3 contains 14 residues. The CDR3 DNA sequence: TGTGCCATCAGTGAAGTGAATAGCAATCAGCCCCAGCATTTT. Protein product: CAISEVNSNQPQHF.

This chain connects TRBV4-2 to TRBJ1-5; no firm D call. The CDR3 is 14 amino acids. V was clipped by 2 bases and J by 4 bases, with 9 bases between them. CDR1 and CDR2 (germline): LGHNA, YNFKEQ. CDR3: CASSQRTQNQPQHF. CDR3 nucleotides: TGTGCCAGCAGCCAACGCACACAGAATCAGCCCCAGCATTTT.

The rearrangement joins TRBV28 to TRBJ2-3; D is unclear. The V end was cut by 2 bases, the J end by 7 bases, with 4 bases between. This CDR3 contains 11 residues. Germline V gene data show CDR1 as MDHEN and CDR2 as SYDVKM. DNA for the CDR3: TGTGCCAGCAGTTTAAAGTATACGCAGTATTTT. This encodes CASSLKYTQYF.

The rearrangement joins TRBV7-8 to TRBJ2-3; D gene uncertain. Germline V gene sequence: CDR1 SGHVS, CDR2 FQNEAQ. V was trimmed by 5 bases and J by 6 bases, leaving 9 bases between them. The CDR3 runs 12 residues. The CDR3 loop reads CASSHFEDTQYF. In DNA form, the CDR3 reads TGTGCCAGCAGCCACTTCGAGGATACGCAGTATTTT.

The chain joins TRBV18 to TRBJ2-2; 10 bases line up with TRBD1. CDR1 and CDR2 from the germline V gene are KGHSH and LQKENI. V lost 5 bases and J lost 2; bases outside the gene matches: 5. This CDR3 is 16 amino acids long. As DNA, the CDR3 is TGTGCCAGCTCAAAGGACAGGGGGGTCAACACCGGGGAGCTGTTTTTT. Its translation is CASSKDRGVNTGELFF.

The gene calls are TRBV3-1 (or the pseudogene TRBV3-2) and TRBJ2-3; 7 bases map to TRBD2. V lost 4 bases and J lost 0; bases outside the gene matches: 7. The V gene's germline CDR1 is LGHDT and CDR2 YNNKEL (reference sequence). CDR3 length: 16 amino acids. The CDR3 DNA reads TGTGCCAGCAGCCCCCAGCGGGGCTCTAGCACAGATACGCAGTATTTT. The encoded protein is CASSPQRGSSTDTQYF.

The rearrangement joins TRBV4-1 to TRBJ2-7, with D hard to call. Per the germline V gene, CDR1 is MGHRA and CDR2 is YSYEKL. With 5 bases removed from V and 4 bases from J, the gap between germline ends came to 12 bases. This CDR3 has 13 residues. CDR3 in DNA: TGCGCCAGCAGCGCTTTTCTAAGTTACGAGCAGTACTTC. Its protein product is CASSAFLSYEQYF.

V usage is TRBV7-9 and J usage is TRBJ2-3, with 11 bases matching TRBD1. V shed 2 bases, J shed 2 bases, and the junction held 3 bases outside the gene matches. From germline, CDR1 is SEHNR and CDR2 FQNEAQ (reference sequence). The CDR3 totals 16 residues. This CDR3 reads CASSLSGQGATDTQYF. The CDR3 coding sequence is TGTGCCAGCAGCTTATCCGGACAGGGGGCCACAGATACGCAGTATTTT.

The V gene is TRBV7-2, the J gene TRBJ1-1, with 8 bases matching TRBD1. J gave up 1 base and V 3 bases, and 1 base lay outside the gene matches. The CDR3 is 14 amino acids. CDR1 and CDR2 (germline): SGHTA, FQGNSA. The CDR3: CASSFQGANTEAFF. CDR3 DNA: TGTGCCAGCAGCTTTCAGGGGGCGAACACTGAAGCTTTCTTT.